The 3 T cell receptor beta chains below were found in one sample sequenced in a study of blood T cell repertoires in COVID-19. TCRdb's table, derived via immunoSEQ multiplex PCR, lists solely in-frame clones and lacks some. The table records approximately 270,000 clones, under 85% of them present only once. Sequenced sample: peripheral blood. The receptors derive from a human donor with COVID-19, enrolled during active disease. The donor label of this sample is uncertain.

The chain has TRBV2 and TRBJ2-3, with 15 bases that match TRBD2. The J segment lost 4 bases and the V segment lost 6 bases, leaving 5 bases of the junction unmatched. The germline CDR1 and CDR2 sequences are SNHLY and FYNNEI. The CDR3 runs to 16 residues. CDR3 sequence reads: CASSPGLAGGADTQYF. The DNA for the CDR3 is TGTGCCAGCAGCCCTGGACTAGCGGGAGGGGCAGATACGCAGTATTTT.

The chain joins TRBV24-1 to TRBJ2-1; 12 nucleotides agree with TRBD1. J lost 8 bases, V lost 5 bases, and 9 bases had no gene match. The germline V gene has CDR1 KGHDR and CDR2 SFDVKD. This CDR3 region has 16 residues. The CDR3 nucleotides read TGTGCCACCAGTGGGGCGGGACAGGGGGCCGGCGATGAGCAGTTCTTC. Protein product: CATSGAGQGAGDEQFF.

DNA of the CDR3: TGTGCCAGCAGACGGCGGGAGGGAGAGAAAAACATTCAGTACTTC. This codes for CASRRREGEKNIQYF. The V and J genes are TRBV2 and TRBJ2-4, with 9 bases aligning to TRBD2. Trimming took 6 bases from V and 4 from J; bases not matched to a gene: 7. The CDR3 runs to 15 residues. The germline V gene encodes CDR1 SNHLY and CDR2 FYNNEI.